The entry that follows covers one T cell receptor beta chain sequence. The target of this receptor is not known. The cohort was made up of around 720 healthy bone marrow donors. All cohort members were sampled while nominally healthy, although unrecorded immune exposures were likely present. The donor was CMV seropositive and was included in the group of 290 or so seropositive cohort members. A peripheral blood sample was collected from each donor, and TCR beta sequencing was performed on peripheral blood mononuclear cells. Genomic DNA extraction from the blood cell samples was performed with the Qiagen DNeasy Blood Extraction Kit. The data are from a study of cytomegalovirus exposure and HLA in healthy donors (dated by TCRdb to the late 2010s). Background for the entire study: An earlier analysis of under 600 of the donors reported approximately 270 Gb of sequence data and some 100 million unique TCR beta sequences from some 180 million T cells. About 280 gigabases of sequencing data and 78 million or so unique TCR sequences were included in an early release covering about 620 HLA-typed donors. The genetic ancestry cluster associated with self-reported Caucasian donors included over 80% of the roughly 360 genotyped donors. The study aimed to test whether signatures of past pathogen exposure could be identified by cataloging public T cell receptors. Using immunosequencing, the study profiled T cell repertoires from 500 to 800 subjects and related those repertoires to cytomegalovirus serostatus. In addition to the first cohort of 666 subjects, a separate validation cohort of 120 different subjects was used. The study combined high-throughput TCR immunosequencing, statistical association of individual TCRs with disease status, and machine learning to predict cytomegalovirus infection status. A later analysis re-analyzed previously published TCR beta repertoires from 500 to 700 donors and added high-resolution HLA genotyping to study TCR occurrence patterns. Rather than drawing on any new phenotypic data, the later analysis identified candidate immune exposures from TCR beta sequences and the way those sequences occurred across donors. To decide whether each TCR beta V gene segment behaved as functional or pseudogenic, an earlier analysis of 587 of the donors relied on high-throughput TCR beta sequencing. Donor age, sex, ethnicity and CMV serostatus were compiled together with the repertoire data. Genome-wide SNP genotypes for about 55% of the roughly 670 donors were used in a later genetic analysis, which treated that subset as a discovery cohort. All discovery cohort repertoires had been generated on a single sequencing platform. Class I and class II HLA loci were covered by the typing at four-digit resolution. Typing coverage differed by locus: A, B, C, DRB1 and DQB1 were typed in roughly 620-630 donors, DQA1 in about 500, DPA1 in over 600, and DPB1 in 472. Several DR-DQ haplotypes were treated as single units for association and clustering because of strong linkage in the cohort. On average, around 230,000 unique TCR beta nucleotide sequences were sequenced per donor among a few hundred genotyped donors of the cohort, with roughly 18% of those sequences being non-productive. Broader findings and caveats from the paper: Because some donors lacked HLA typing at each locus, the association tests relied only on the typed subset. In vitro tests confirmed that a few of the cytomegalovirus-associated TCR beta chains recognize cytomegalovirus antigens. A later genetic analysis reported fewer N-insertions in productive TCRs among donors in an Asian-associated ancestry cluster than the roughly 700-donor mean. A later analysis found that HLA-associated TCR beta chains were more clonally expanded and had lower generation probabilities than equally common non-associated chains. A later analysis associated 16,951 TCR beta sequences with specific HLA alleles at a false discovery rate of 0.05. A further reported finding was that TCR beta sequences accurately predicted the HLA-A and HLA-B alleles for most subjects in the first cohort. In a later genetic analysis, a missense DCLRE1C variant was associated with V-gene and J-gene trimming of TCR beta chains, and the association was replicated in an independent cohort. While some public TCRs were present in many individuals, most TCR sequences turned up only very rarely across donors. Cytomegalovirus status was reported to be diagnosed by the classifier with high specificity and sensitivity in both the original and validation cohorts. Strong co-occurrence of HLA alleles, especially DR and DQ, made assigning TCR associations to individual alleles difficult. Correlated functional status among segregating V segments might be attributable to linkage disequilibrium, but an unknown experimental factor could not be ruled out. The cohort was sequenced for TCR beta chains only, and without alpha or paired-chain data the features that could be detected were limited. Presence/absence analyses assumed roughly uniform sequencing depth across donors, an assumption that may not hold. The 87-base-pair reads could not distinguish some IMGT-functional V segments, including TRBV6-2 and TRBV6-3, so those segments were excluded. In a later analysis, TCR association rates were found to vary across HLA loci, with the most associated TCRs seen for DRB1 alleles and the fewest for HLA-C alleles. The authors suggested that the approach could potentially be extended to other disease states and immunological phenotypes. In an earlier analysis of over 550 of the donors, most TCR beta V segments were observed in productive rearrangements about 90% or about 30% of the time, broadly matching IMGT annotations. For the cohort, immune exposure information was limited to CMV serostatus. In the study, approximately 160 TCR beta chains were listed as associated with cytomegalovirus. A group of highly shared sequence variants was considered likely to be a technical artifact of the sequencing pipeline. A later analysis reported that several top co-occurrence clusters appeared linked to parvovirus B19, influenza, CMV and Epstein-Barr virus. Because counts were too low, roughly 18 rarely observed V segments, including chromosome 9 orphons, were left out of the earlier analysis of about 500 of the donors. A later analysis found that most CMV-associated TCR beta chains appeared HLA-restricted, with HLA associations seemingly driven largely by CMV exposure.

At the junction V is shortened by 4 bases and J by 2 bases, with 7 bases in between. Taken from cysteine to phenylalanine, the CDR3 has 14 residues. The entry retains the CDR3 DNA only, 42 bases that are in frame from base 1. Based on the germline V gene (reference sequence), the CDR1 and CDR2 sequences are SGHNT and YYREEE. Libraries were made using the immunoSEQ multiplex PCR assay. For the multiplex PCR, a mixture combining 60 forward primers for TCR Vbeta segments and 13 reverse primers for TCR Jbeta segments was used. The CDR3 region of rearranged TCR beta genes was amplified from genomic DNA with a multiplex PCR assay. The Illumina HiSeq System was used to sequence the amplified TCR beta libraries as 87-base-pair reads. Concerning the study's data processing: Across the 670 or so repertoires, a later analysis counted 80 million or so unique TCR beta chains, roughly 11 million of which were shared by at least two donors. To remove PCR and sequencing errors, raw reads were error-corrected and collapsed into unique sequences using a nearest-neighbor algorithm that merged closely related sequences. Alignment of CDR3 sequences to IMGT reference sequences was used to assign V, D and J gene segments. For a sequence to be retained, at least a six-nucleotide match to both a V gene segment and a J gene segment was required. Rearrangements were called productive when the CDR3 lacked stop codons and stayed in frame with V and J; all others were non-productive. CDR3 was defined by IMGT convention, running from the second conserved V-encoded cysteine to the conserved J-encoded phenylalanine. In an earlier analysis of 500 to 650 of the donors, sequences lacking an unambiguous match to a single V gene segment were excluded. An earlier analysis of several hundred of the donors called V segments functional above 56.7% productive rearrangements and segregating when the between-donor standard deviation exceeded 5%. To diagnose cytomegalovirus status from the catalog of TCR beta chain sequences, a statistical classification framework was built. A later analysis assigned V and J genes by comparing TCR nucleotide sequences with IMGT/GENE-DB human TR gene sequences. The TCRdist pipeline was used in a later analysis to assign CDR3 sequences and most-parsimonious VDJ recombination scenarios. In a later analysis, each TCR beta chain was defined by its CDR3 amino acid sequence together with its V-gene family, and reads without a unique V-gene family were excluded. A later analysis removed several hundred highly shared, low-generation-probability nucleotide sequences to deal with suspected cross-contamination and a sequencing artifact. In a later analysis, a clonal expansion index was calculated for each public chain from normalized within-repertoire ranks of inferred template counts. A later analysis computed generation probabilities with a VDJ recombination model fitted to out-of-frame rearrangements, and checked the results against IGoR. In a later analysis, TCR-TCR, TCR-HLA and TCR-CMV co-occurrence was scored with hypergeometric tests, and a repertoire-size bias correction was applied to TCR pairs. In a later analysis, false discovery rates were estimated by permuting HLA or CMV assignments 20 times. In a later analysis, co-occurring TCRs were grouped using DBSCAN, with TCRdist sequence similarity added in when clustering inside HLA-allele-positive subsets. Repertoires with fewer than 30,000 or more than 120,000 public chains, plus five repertoires with anomalous nucleotide sharing, were excluded from co-occurrence clustering. The clones in this table, taken by TCRdb from immuneACCESS, are in-frame only. Not every clone is retained; where verified, under half of the shortfall comes from an unresolved V gene, and the cause of the rest is unknown. From that table come the V and J calls and clone size; the DNA was used to work out D and trimming. The sample's table lists a count of about 75,000 clones. The ten largest clonotypes hold 3% to 4.5% of the sample.

The sequencing sample was made of PBMCs. The TCR was taken from a man between 18 and 29 years old in good health and CMV-seropositive. The rearranged segments are TRBV5-4 and TRBJ1-6, with the D gene not clear enough to name. The DNA reads as follows: TGTGCCAGCAGCCTCACTACCTATAATTCACCCCTCCACTTT. The resulting protein is CASSLTTYNSPLHF.